The sequence of this T cell receptor (beta chain) was determined in a study of metastatic and nonmetastatic thyroid tumors. Background on the study: From malignant and benign thyroid patients, repertoires in blood and in tumor or nodule tissue were compared.

Germline CDR1 is SGHTA and CDR2 is FQGNSA. The CDR3 has 17 residues. V shed 6 bases, J shed 6 bases, and the junction held 12 bases outside the gene matches. Findings of the study overall: For both blood and tumor, malignant thyroid tumors reportedly showed significantly higher TCR beta diversity than benign nodules did.

Original processing notes: For papillary thyroid cancer, a distant-metastasis classifier was constructed from CDR3 differences observed across clinicopathological groups. MiXCR reprocessed the PCR reads for TCRdb. TCRdb's processing, not the authors', yielded these V and J calls. The sample lists around 26,000 clones, less than 4% occurring once. Every patient underwent thyroid surgery untreated. Of note for this clone: Antigen specificity is unknown.

This TCR came from a male donor with papillary thyroid cancer or a benign thyroid nodule (not recorded which). Some clones in this sample may be carry-over from other donors' samples. V gene TRBV7-2 combines with J gene TRBJ2-7; TRBD2 matches 15 bases. Material: blood. CDR3 nucleotide sequence: TGTGCCAGCAGTAAACCGGGACTAGCGGGAGGAGGTGGCGAGCAGTACTTC. Translated, it gives CASSKPGLAGGGGEQYF.